The clone carrying this TCR beta chain is a singleton in its sample. What it recognizes is unknown. Only in-frame clones appear in the TCRdb table, and some are missing; sequencing was by immunoSEQ multiplex PCR. Here the sample spans about 59,000 clones, around 88% being singletons. Thawed PBMCs were FACS-sorted into unstimulated CD4+CD25+CD127- regulatory T cells, CD4+CD25- non-regulatory cells, CD4 and CD8 cells. This entry belongs to a study of Tregs in tolerant kidney transplant recipients. Study results and caveats: Expanding Tregs on activated donor B cells appeared to best identify donor-specific TCRbeta clones.

Sequences were obtained from CD4+ T cells from blood. This receptor was taken from a human donor in good health.

The CDR3 spells CASSRSKTKNGNNEQFF. CDR3 DNA: TGCGCCAGCAGCCGCTCGAAAACAAAAAACGGAAACAATGAGCAGTTCTTC. The gene calls are TRBV5-1 and TRBJ2-1; D not resolved. The CDR3 runs 17 residues. The germline gives CDR1 SGHRS, CDR2 YFSETQ. V was shortened by 4 bases and J by 5 bases, with 22 bases between the two germline ends. The full variable domain, rest sourced from reference TRBV5-1 and TRBJ2-1, is KAGVTQTPRYLIKTRGQQVTLSCSPISGHRSVSWYQQTPGQGLQFLFEYFSETQRNKGNFPGRFSGRQFSNSRSEMNVSTLELGDSALYLCASSRSKTKNGNNEQFFGPGTRLTVL.